The clone carrying this T cell receptor beta chain was observed a single time. Antigen: not known. Germline CDR1 MRHNA, CDR2 SNTAGT. Deletions cut 5 bases from V and 6 bases from J, with 12 bases between. The CDR3 extends over 13 amino acids. This sample stems from a study of monozygotic twins with cystic fibrosis. General observations from the study: Nucleotide-identical clonotype sharing was significantly higher within monozygotic CF twin pairs than between unrelated CF individuals.

Clones were read by immunoSEQ multiplex PCR, and TCRdb kept only the in-frame ones, dropping some. This sample has about 23,000 clones, with 95% to 98% found just once. The sequenced sample was blood. V is TRBV6-4 and J is TRBJ2-3; D perhaps matches TRBD2 (5 bases). This sequence was found in a girl aged 10 to 17 with cystic fibrosis. CDR3 amino acids: CASSITWRDTQYF. The CDR3 DNA follows: TGTGCCAGCAGTATAACATGGAGGGATACGCAGTATTTT.